Included here is one T cell receptor beta chain sequence, with context. These data come from a study of control samples from healthy donors and cancer patients. Generated by immunoSEQ multiplex PCR, the TCRdb table keeps only in-frame clones and is missing some. Found here are about 75,000 clones, over 65% of them singletons; the top ten hold more than 12%. This receptor was taken from a man in his fifties in good health. Sequenced input: blood.

The CDR3 here is CASSLRVPYEQYF. For the CDR3, the DNA is TGTGCCAGCAGCTTACGAGTACCCTACGAGCAGTACTTC. This sequence joins TRBV7-2 and TRBJ2-7; D gene ambiguous. Germline CDR1 and CDR2: SGHTA and FQGNSA. V was pared by 2 bases and J by 2 bases, with 7 bases between. This CDR3 is 13 amino acids long.